The 15 T cell receptor beta chains below come from one sample, sequenced in a study of cytomegalovirus exposure and HLA in healthy donors. The data were produced by immunoSEQ multiplex PCR, yet TCRdb's version contains in-frame clones alone and is incomplete. This sample has 200,000 or so clones, with approximately 80% found just once. Material: PBMCs. These receptors were collected from a woman between 25 and 40 years old in good health and CMV-seropositive.

CDR3 residues: CASVGRGSEEQYF. In DNA form, the CDR3 reads TGTGCCAGCGTTGGGAGGGGTTCGGAGGAGCAGTACTTC. The chain couples TRBV6-6 to TRBJ2-7, with 7 nucleotides matching TRBD2. This CDR3 is built from 13 residues. V lost 8 bases and J lost 7; bases outside the gene matches: 11. The germline gives CDR1 MNHNY, CDR2 SVGAGI (reference sequence).

This chain joins TRBV6-1 and TRBJ2-2; D is ambiguous. With 5 bases removed from V and 2 bases from J, the gap between germline ends came to 6 bases. Germline assignment: CDR1 MNHNS and CDR2 SASEGT. This CDR3 is built from 13 residues. CDR3 sequence reads: CASSQTNTGELFF. CDR3 nucleotide sequence: TGTGCCAGCAGTCAAACAAACACCGGGGAGCTGTTTTTT.

In its sample, this clone was seen a few times. The rearrangement joins TRBV19 to TRBJ2-1; TRBD2 matches 7 bases. V shed 7 bases, J shed 6 bases, and the junction held 9 bases outside the gene matches. The CDR3 runs to 14 residues. Germline-derived CDR1 and CDR2 are LNHDA and SQIVND (reference sequence). The CDR3 DNA is TGTGCCAGTACCCCAGCGGGAATTTTCAATGAGCAGTTCTTC. It yields the protein CASTPAGIFNEQFF. The full variable domain, its missing parts supplied by reference TRBV19 and TRBJ2-1, is DGGITQSPKYLFRKEGQNVTLSCEQNLNHDAMYWYRQDPGQGLRLIYYSQIVNDFQKGDIAEGYSVSREKKESFPLTVTSAQKNPTAFYLCASTPAGIFNEQFFGPGTRLTVL.

The V and J genes are TRBV7-3 and TRBJ2-3, with D uncertain. V was cut by 5 bases and J by 4 bases, with 10 bases left in between. The germline V gene encodes CDR1 SGHTA and CDR2 FQGTGA. The CDR3 loop spans 13 amino acids. CDR3: CASSPTPSDTQYF. The CDR3 nucleotides read TGTGCCAGCAGCCCTACCCCGTCAGATACGCAGTATTTT.

The chain's CDR3 is CASTVTGRAYGYTF. DNA of the CDR3: TGTGCCAGCACCGTGACAGGGCGTGCCTATGGCTACACCTTC. The J gene is TRBJ1-2, the V gene TRBV28; TRBD1 matches at 7 bases. The V gene end was trimmed by 7 bases and the J gene end by 4 bases; junction bases not matched to a gene: 9. Germline V CDR1 and CDR2: MDHEN, SYDVKM. This CDR3 comprises 14 residues.

The chain is built from TRBV2 and TRBJ1-2; D ambiguous. This CDR3 comprises 12 residues. Looked up from germline, CDR1 is SNHLY and CDR2 is FYNNEI. V shed 4 bases and J shed 10 bases, with 13 bases lying between them. The CDR3 loop is CASSGETISYTF. CDR3 bases: TGTGCCAGCAGTGGAGAGACAATCTCCTACACCTTC.

The J gene is TRBJ2-7, the V gene TRBV28; the D gene is possibly TRBD2 (5 bases). V shed 3 bases and J shed 6 bases, with 6 bases lying between them. The CDR3 contains 11 residues. Germline lookup yields CDR1 MDHEN and CDR2 SYDVKM. CDR3 residues: CASSFGIEQYF. The CDR3 DNA follows: TGTGCCAGCAGTTTCGGGATCGAGCAGTACTTC.

This chain joins TRBV7-9 and TRBJ2-1; 7 bases align to TRBD2. Trimming removed 0 bases from V and 15 bases from J; junction bases left unmatched: 11. This CDR3 has 14 residues. Germline V gene data show CDR1 as SEHNR and CDR2 as FQNEAQ (reference sequence). The CDR3 loop is CASSLAGGGSSPFF. The CDR3 nucleotides read TGTGCCAGCAGCTTAGCAGGAGGCGGGAGTAGTCCGTTCTTC.

The chain links TRBV6-6 to TRBJ2-3; a possible D gene is TRBD1 (6 bases). Germline V gene lookup returns CDR1 MNHNY and CDR2 SVGAGI (reference sequence). CDR3 length equals 13 residues. Trimming removed 7 bases from V and 6 bases from J, with 14 bases in between. CDR3 in DNA: TGTGCCAGCACCATGATGGGGGCGGATACGCAGTATTTT. It is translated as CASTMMGADTQYF.

V usage is TRBV29-1 and J usage is TRBJ2-1; TRBD2 matches at 7 bases. The CDR3 length is 14 residues. The germline CDR1 and CDR2 sequences are SQVTM and ANQGSEA. With 5 bases clipped from V and 1 base from J, the junction kept 5 bases outside the gene matches. CDR3 nucleotides: TGCAGCGTTTTAAGCGGGAATTCCTACAATGAGCAGTTCTTC. It codes for CSVLSGNSYNEQFF.

This clone was counted at least ten times. The genes are TRBV27 and TRBJ1-1, with D possibly matching TRBD1 (6 bases). Germline CDR1 MNHEY, CDR2 SMNVEV (reference sequence). This CDR3 comprises 13 residues. V shed 4 bases and J shed 6 bases, with 12 bases lying between them. The CDR3 reads CASSYRDMAEAFF. As DNA, the CDR3 is TGTGCCAGCAGTTACAGGGACATGGCTGAAGCTTTCTTT.

The CDR3 DNA follows: TGTGCCTGGAGTCTAACGTCAGGGGGCCCTCAGCCCCAGCATTTT. This sequence encodes CAWSLTSGGPQPQHF. The chain is built from TRBV30 and TRBJ1-5; 8 positions agree with TRBD1. CDR1 and CDR2 (germline): GTSNPN, SVGIG (reference sequence). Trimming at V came to 2 bases and at J to 6 bases, leaving 9 bases not matched to a gene. This CDR3 spans 15 amino acids.

The chain has TRBV9 and TRBJ2-5; D gene uncertain. CDR3 length: 15 amino acids. CDR1 and CDR2 (germline): SGDLS, YYNGEE. The V and J ends lost 4 bases and 2 bases respectively, with 15 bases between them. The CDR3 loop reads CASSPTGDPQETQYF. DNA for the CDR3: TGTGCCAGCAGCCCCACCGGAGATCCACAAGAGACCCAGTACTTC.

The chain combines TRBV6-5 with TRBJ2-1; 10 nucleotides align to TRBD1. Germline CDR1 is MNHEY and CDR2 is SVGAGI. The CDR3 consists of 15 residues. The trim removed 2 bases at V and 7 bases at J, leaving 5 bases unmatched. The CDR3 spells CASSYRGQGTNEQFF. The CDR3 DNA is TGTGCCAGCAGTTACAGGGGACAGGGGACAAATGAGCAGTTCTTC.

The chain recombines TRBV15 with TRBJ2-7, with D perhaps TRBD1 (5 bases). V was cut by 7 bases and J by 3 bases, with 13 bases left in between. The CDR3 spans 13 residues. CDR1 is LNHNV and CDR2 is YYDKDF in the germline V gene (reference sequence). The CDR3 DNA sequence: TGTGCCACCACCTCAGGGCTAAGCTACGAGCAGTACTTC. Residues: CATTSGLSYEQYF.